This T cell receptor beta chain was profiled in a study of cytomegalovirus exposure and HLA in healthy donors. Study-wide findings and caveats: Common viral pathogens (according to a later analysis) appeared linked to several of the most significant clusters. Beyond CMV serostatus, there was no information to go on about immune exposure. Some public TCRs appeared in many individuals, while most sequences were rare.

A remark on this clone: Antigen: not known.

PCR primers comprised 60 Vbeta and 13 Jbeta primers. TCRdb's table, derived via immunoSEQ multiplex PCR, lists solely in-frame clones and lacks some. The sample lists approximately 170,000 clones, around 80% occurring once. The sequence derives from a boy younger than 10 in good health and CMV-seronegative. Sequencing was carried out using PBMCs.

The CDR3 nucleotides are TGTGCCAGCAGCTTAGCGACAGGGGATAATGAAAAACTGTTTTTT. Translation: CASSLATGDNEKLFF. The chain joins TRBV7-6 to TRBJ1-4; 8 bases line up with TRBD1. The ends lost 0 bases at V and 4 bases at J; junction bases unmatched: 1. Germline assignment: CDR1 SGHVS and CDR2 FNYEAQ. This CDR3 region has 15 residues.